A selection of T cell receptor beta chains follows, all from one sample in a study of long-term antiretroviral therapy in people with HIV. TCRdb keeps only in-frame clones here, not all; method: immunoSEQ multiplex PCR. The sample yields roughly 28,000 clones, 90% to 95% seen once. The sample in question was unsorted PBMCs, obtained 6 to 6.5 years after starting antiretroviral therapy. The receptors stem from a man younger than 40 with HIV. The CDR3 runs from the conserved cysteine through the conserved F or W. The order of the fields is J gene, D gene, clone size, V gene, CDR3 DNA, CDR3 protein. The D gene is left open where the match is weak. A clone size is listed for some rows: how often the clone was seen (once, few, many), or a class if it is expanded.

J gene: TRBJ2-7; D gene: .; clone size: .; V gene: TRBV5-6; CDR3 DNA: TGTGCCAGCAGCAAGGGACGAGATTACGGGCAGTACTTC; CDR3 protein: CASSKGRDYGQYF
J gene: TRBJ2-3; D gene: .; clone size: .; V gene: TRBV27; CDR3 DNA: TGTGCCACCAAGACTCCTGGCGATACGCAGTATTTT; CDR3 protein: CATKTPGDTQYF
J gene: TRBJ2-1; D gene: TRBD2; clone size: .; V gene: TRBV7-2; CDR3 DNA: TGTGCCAGCAGAGGACTAGCGGGCCACTTAAATGAGCAGTTCTTC; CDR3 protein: CASRGLAGHLNEQFF
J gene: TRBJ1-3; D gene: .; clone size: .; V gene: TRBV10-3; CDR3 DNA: TGTGCCATCAGTGTGCAGGGGCCCCGAGCTGGAAACACCATATATTTT; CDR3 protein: CAISVQGPRAGNTIYF
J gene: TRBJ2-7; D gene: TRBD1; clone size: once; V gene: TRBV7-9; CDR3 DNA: TGTGCCAGCAGGAGACAGGGAACCTCCTACGAGCAGTACTTC; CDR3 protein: CASRRQGTSYEQYF
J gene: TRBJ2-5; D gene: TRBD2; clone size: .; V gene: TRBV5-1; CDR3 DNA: TGCGCCAGCAGCCTGCTAGCGGGGGTCCAAGAGACCCAGTACTTC; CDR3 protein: CASSLLAGVQETQYF
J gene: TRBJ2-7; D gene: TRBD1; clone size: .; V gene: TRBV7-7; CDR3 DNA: TGTGCTAGCAGCCTCAAACAGGGGGCTGACTACGAGCAGTACTTC; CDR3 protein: CASSLKQGADYEQYF
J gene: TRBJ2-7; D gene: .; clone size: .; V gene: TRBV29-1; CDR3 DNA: TGCAGCGTTGAAGGCAGGGAGTACGAGCAGTACTTC; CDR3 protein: CSVEGREYEQYF
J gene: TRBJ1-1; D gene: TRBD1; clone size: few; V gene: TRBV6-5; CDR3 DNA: TGTGCCAGCAGTTACGCGGCAGGGGGGAACACTGAAGCTTTCTTT; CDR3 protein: CASSYAAGGNTEAFF
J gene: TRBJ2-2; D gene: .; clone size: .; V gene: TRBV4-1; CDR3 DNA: TGCGCCAGCAGCCCATGGGACAATCCTGGCGGGGAGCTGTTTTTT; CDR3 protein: CASSPWDNPGGELFF
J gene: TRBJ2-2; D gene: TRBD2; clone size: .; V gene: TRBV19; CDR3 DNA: TGTGCCAGTAGTACCGGACTAGCGGGCCTTGCGAACACCGGGGAGCTGTTTTTT; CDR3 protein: CASSTGLAGLANTGELFF
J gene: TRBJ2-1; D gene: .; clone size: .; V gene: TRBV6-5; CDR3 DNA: TGTGCCAGCAGTTATTCGGTTTACAATGAGCAGTTCTTC; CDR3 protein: CASSYSVYNEQFF
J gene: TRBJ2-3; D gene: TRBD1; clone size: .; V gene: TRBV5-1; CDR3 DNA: TGCGCCAGCAGCTTGGGGTCGGGACAGGGGGCATCAGATACGCAGTATTTT; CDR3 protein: CASSLGSGQGASDTQYF
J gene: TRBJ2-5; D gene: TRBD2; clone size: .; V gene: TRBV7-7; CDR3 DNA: TGTGCTAGCAGCTCCCGCGGGGGGGCCACAGAGACCCAGTACTTC; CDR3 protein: CASSSRGGATETQYF
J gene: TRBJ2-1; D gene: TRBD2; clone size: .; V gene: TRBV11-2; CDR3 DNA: TGTGCCAGCAGCTCTGTAGCGGGGGGGACAACCTACAATGAGCAGTTCTTC; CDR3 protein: CASSSVAGGTTYNEQFF
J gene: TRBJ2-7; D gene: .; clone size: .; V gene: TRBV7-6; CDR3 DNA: TGTGCCAGCAGCTCAGGGGACAAGCAGTACTTC; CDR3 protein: CASSSGDKQYF
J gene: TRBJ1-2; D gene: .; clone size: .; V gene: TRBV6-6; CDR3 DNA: TGTGCCAGCAGTTACAACGGACAGCTATTCTATGGCTACACCTTC; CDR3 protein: CASSYNGQLFYGYTF
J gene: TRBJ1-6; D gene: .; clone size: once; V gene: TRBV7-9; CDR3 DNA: TGTGCCAGCAGCTTAGAATACGGGGGCGGTGACTATAATTCACCCCTCCACTTT; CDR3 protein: CASSLEYGGGDYNSPLHF
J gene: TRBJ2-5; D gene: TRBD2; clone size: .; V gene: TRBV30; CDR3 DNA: TGTGCCTGGAGAATAGCGGGGGGTCGGAAGACCCAGTACTTC; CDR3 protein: CAWRIAGGRKTQYF
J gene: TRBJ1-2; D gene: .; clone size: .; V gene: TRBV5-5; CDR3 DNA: TGTGCCAGCAGCGATAGGATGGGGCAACCCTATGGCTACACCTTC; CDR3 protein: CASSDRMGQPYGYTF
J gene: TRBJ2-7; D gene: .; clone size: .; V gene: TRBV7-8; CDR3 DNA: TGTGCCAGCAGCACGAGATCCGCTTCAAGCGAGCAGTACTTC; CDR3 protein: CASSTRSASSEQYF
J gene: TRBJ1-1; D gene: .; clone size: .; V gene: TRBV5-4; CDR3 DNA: TGTGCCAGCAGCTTGAGGGATAACACTGAAGCTTTCTTT; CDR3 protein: CASSLRDNTEAFF
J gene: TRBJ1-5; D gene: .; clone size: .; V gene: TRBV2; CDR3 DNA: TGTGCCAGCAGTGAGGAGGGCTATAGCAATCAGCCCCAGCATTTT; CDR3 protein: CASSEEGYSNQPQHF
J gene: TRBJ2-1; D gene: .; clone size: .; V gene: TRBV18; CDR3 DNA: TGTGCCAGCTCACCACTTAGTATTGAGCAGTTCTTC; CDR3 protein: CASSPLSIEQFF
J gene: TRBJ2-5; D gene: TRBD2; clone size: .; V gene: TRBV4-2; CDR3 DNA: TGTGCCAGCAGCCAAGATCCCCGGGGGGAGGGGGAGACCCAGTACTTC; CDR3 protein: CASSQDPRGEGETQYF
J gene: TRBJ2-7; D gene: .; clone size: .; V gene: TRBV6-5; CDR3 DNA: TGTGCCAGCAGCCCCCTCCTCTCCTACGAGCAGTACTTC; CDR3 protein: CASSPLLSYEQYF
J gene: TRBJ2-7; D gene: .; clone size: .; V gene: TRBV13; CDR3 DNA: TGTGCCAGCAGTAAGGCTTGGGACCCCGAGCAGTACTTC; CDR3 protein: CASSKAWDPEQYF
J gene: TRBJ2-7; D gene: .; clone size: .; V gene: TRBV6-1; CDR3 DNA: TGTGCCAGCAGTGACAGAACCTACGAGCAGTACTTC; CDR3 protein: CASSDRTYEQYF
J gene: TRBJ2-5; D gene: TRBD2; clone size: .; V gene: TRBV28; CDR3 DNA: TGTGCCAGCAGTCCCCGACTAGCGGGAGCTGCAGAGACCCAGTACTTC; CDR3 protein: CASSPRLAGAAETQYF
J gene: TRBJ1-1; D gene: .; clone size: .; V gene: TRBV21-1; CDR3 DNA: TGTGCCAGCAGCCCCGGACAGGGACGCGCTGAAGCTTTCTTT; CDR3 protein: CASSPGQGRAEAFF
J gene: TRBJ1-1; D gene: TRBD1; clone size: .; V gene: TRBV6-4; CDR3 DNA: TGTGCCAGCAGTCCCGGGACAGGCCCCCGCGCTGAAGCTTTCTTT; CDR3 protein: CASSPGTGPRAEAFF
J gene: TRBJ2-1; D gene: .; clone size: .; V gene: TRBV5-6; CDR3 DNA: TGTGCCAGCAGTCGTTACTTTCACCTTGAGCAGTTCTTC; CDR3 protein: CASSRYFHLEQFF
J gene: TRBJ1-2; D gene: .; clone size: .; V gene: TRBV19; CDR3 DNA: TGTGCCAGTAGTAGCTCGGGGGCGTATGGCTACACCTTC; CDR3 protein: CASSSSGAYGYTF
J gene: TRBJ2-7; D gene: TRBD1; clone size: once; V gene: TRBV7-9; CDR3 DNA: TGTGCCAGTAGCCCCCGACAGGGGAATCCCTACGAGCAGTACTTC; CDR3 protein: CASSPRQGNPYEQYF
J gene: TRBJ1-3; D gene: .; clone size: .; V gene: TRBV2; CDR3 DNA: TGTGCCAGCAGTAGACAGACAACGTCTGGAAACACCATATATTTT; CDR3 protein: CASSRQTTSGNTIYF
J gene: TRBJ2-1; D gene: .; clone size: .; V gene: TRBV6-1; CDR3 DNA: TGTGCCATCAGTGAGTCGCCGGGATCCCGGGGGTACAATGAGCAGTTCTTC; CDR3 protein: CAISESPGSRGYNEQFF
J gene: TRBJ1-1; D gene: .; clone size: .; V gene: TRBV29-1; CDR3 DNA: TGCAGCGTCGGACACCTACCGAACACTGAAGCTTTCTTT; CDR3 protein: CSVGHLPNTEAFF
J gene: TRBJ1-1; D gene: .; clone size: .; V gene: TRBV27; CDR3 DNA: TGTGCCAGCAGTTATGGACCGAGCACTGAAGCTTTCTTT; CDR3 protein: CASSYGPSTEAFF
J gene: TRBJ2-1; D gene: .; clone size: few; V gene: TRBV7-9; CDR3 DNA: TGTGCCAGCAGCTTCCTTGAGCAGTTCTTC; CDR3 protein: CASSFLEQFF
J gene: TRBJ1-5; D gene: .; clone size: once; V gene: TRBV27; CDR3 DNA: TGTGCCAGCAGCATCCAGAAGGATCAGCCCCAGCATTTT; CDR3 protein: CASSIQKDQPQHF
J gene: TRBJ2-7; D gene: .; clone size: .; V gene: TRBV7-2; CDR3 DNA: TGTGCCAGCAGCCGTTTTGGGAGCGAGCAGTACTTC; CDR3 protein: CASSRFGSEQYF
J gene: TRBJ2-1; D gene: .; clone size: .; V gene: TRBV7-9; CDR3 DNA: TGTGCCAGCAGCTACCCCGATGAGCAGTTCTTC; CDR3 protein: CASSYPDEQFF
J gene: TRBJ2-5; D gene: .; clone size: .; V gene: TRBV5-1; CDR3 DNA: TGCGCCAGCAGTCCAAGGGGTCAGGGAGAGACCCAGTACTTC; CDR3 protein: CASSPRGQGETQYF
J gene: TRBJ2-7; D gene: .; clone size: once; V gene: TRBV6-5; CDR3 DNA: TGTGCCAGCAGGCCTGCCGGACAGTTAACCTACGAGCAGTACTTC; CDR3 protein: CASRPAGQLTYEQYF
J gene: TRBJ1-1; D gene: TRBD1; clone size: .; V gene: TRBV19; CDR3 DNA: TGTGCCAGTAGTCCTTCAGGGGGCGGTTACACTGAAGCTTTCTTT; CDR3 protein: CASSPSGGGYTEAFF
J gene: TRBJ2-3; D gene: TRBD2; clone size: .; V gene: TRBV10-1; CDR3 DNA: TGCGCCAGCAGTGAGTCGATGGGACTAGCGGCAGATACGCAGTATTTT; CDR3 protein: CASSESMGLAADTQYF
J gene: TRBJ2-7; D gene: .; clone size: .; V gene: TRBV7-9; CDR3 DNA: TGTGCCAGCAGCTTAAACCAGGACCTCTACGAGCAGTACTTC; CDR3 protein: CASSLNQDLYEQYF
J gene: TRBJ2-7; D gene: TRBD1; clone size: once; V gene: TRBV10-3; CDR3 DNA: TGTGCCATCAGTGACCAGGGGGTGACCTACGAGCAGTACTTC; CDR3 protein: CAISDQGVTYEQYF
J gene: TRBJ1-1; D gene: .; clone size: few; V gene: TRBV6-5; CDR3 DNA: TGTGCCAGCGGAGGGAGGGGGGGCACTGAAGCTTTCTTT; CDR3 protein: CASGGRGGTEAFF
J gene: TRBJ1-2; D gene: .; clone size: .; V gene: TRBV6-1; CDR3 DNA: TGTGCCAGCAGTGAGCAGCCCTGGGGGCATAGTAATGGCTACACCTTC; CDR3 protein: CASSEQPWGHSNGYTF
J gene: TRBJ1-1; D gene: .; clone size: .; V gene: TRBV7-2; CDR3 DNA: TGTGCCAGCAGCCCCTTTCGAGCAGGAGAAACTGAAGCTTTCTTT; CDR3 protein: CASSPFRAGETEAFF
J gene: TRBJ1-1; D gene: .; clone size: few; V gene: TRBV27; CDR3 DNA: TGTGCCAGCAGTTTTGCCCCAAACACTGAAGCTTTCTTT; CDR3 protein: CASSFAPNTEAFF